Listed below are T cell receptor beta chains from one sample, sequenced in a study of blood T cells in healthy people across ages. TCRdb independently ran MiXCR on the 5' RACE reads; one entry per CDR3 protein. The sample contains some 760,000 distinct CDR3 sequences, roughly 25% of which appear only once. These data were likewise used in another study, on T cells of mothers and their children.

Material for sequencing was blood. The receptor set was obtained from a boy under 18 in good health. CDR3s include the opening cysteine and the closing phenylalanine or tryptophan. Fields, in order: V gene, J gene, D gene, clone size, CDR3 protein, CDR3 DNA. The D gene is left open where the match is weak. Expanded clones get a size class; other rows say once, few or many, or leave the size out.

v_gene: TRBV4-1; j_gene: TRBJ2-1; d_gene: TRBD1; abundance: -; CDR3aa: CASSRRTIIGTGGVDEQFF; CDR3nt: TGCGCCAGCAGCCGGCGTACCATTATCGGGACAGGGGGAGTCGATGAGCAGTTCTTC
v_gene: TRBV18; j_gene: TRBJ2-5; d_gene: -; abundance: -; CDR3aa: CASSPERGQKTQYF; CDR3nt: TGTGCCAGCTCACCCGAGAGGGGTCAGAAGACCCAGTACTTC
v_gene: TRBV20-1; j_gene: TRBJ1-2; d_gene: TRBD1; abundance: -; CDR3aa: CSAYQGGGNGYTF; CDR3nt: TGCAGTGCCTACCAAGGGGGCGGGAATGGCTACACCTTC
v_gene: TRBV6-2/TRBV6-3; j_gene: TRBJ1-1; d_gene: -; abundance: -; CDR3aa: CASSCGAGRPEAFF; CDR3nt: TGTGCCAGCAGTTGCGGGGCAGGGCGACCTGAAGCTTTCTTT
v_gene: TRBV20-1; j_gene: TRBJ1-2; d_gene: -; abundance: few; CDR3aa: CSARDNSPVTF; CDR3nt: TGCAGTGCTAGAGATAACTCCCCCGTGACCTTC
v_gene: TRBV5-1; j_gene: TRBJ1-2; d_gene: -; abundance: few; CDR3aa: CASSGGDGYTF; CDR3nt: TGCGCCAGCAGCGGCGGGGACGGCTACACCTTC
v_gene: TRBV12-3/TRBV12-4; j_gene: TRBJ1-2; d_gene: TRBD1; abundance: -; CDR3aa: CASRPTGAGNYGYTF; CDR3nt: TGTGCCAGCAGACCCACAGGGGCGGGCAACTATGGCTACACCTTC
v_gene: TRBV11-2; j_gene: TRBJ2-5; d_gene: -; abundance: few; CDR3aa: CASSLDGTAQETQYF; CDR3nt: TGTGCCAGCAGCTTAGATGGCACAGCCCAAGAGACCCAGTACTTC
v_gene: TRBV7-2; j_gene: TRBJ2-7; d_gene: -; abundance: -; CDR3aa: CASSLVGAMTYEQYF; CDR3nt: TGTGCCAGCAGCTTGGTGGGGGCAATGACCTACGAGCAGTACTTC
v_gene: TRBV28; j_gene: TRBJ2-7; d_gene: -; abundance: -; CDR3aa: CASSLRVGRQTYEQYF; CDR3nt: TGTGCCAGCAGTTTACGGGTCGGTCGACAGACCTACGAGCAGTACTTC
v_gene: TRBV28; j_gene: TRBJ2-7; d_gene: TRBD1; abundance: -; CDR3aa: CASSLRDRAFHEQYF; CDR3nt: TGTGCCAGCAGTTTGCGGGACAGGGCGTTTCACGAGCAGTACTTC
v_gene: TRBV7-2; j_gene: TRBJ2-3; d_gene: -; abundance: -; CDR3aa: CASSLGGGNTDTQYF; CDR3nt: TGTGCCAGCAGCTTAGGTGGTGGGAACACAGATACGCAGTATTTT
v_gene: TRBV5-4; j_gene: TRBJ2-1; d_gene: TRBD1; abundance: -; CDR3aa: CASRTGTEIYNEQFF; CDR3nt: TGTGCCAGCAGGACCGGGACAGAGATTTACAATGAGCAGTTCTTC
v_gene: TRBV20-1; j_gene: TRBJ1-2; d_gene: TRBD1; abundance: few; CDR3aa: CSASPDRGLYGYTF; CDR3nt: TGCAGTGCTAGCCCCGACAGGGGGTTATATGGCTACACCTTC
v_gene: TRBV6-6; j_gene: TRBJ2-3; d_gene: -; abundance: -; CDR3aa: CASSPRPYPNQTQYF; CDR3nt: TGTGCCAGCAGCCCCCGCCCATACCCGAATCAAACGCAGTATTTT
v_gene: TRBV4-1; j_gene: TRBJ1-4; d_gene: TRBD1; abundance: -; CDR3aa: CASSPQGASEKLFF; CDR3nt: TGCGCCAGCAGCCCACAGGGGGCGAGTGAAAAACTGTTTTTT
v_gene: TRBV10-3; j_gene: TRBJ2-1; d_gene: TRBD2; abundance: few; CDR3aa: CAIFSGSHNEQFF; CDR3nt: TGTGCCATTTTTAGCGGGTCCCACAATGAGCAGTTCTTC
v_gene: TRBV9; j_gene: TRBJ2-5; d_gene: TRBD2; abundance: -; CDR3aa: CASSVVGASGETQYF; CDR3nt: TGTGCCAGCAGCGTAGTGGGGGCTAGCGGGGAGACCCAGTACTTC
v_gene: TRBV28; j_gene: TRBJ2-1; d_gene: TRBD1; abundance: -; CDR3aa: CASSGPRGLGNEQFF; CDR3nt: TGTGCCAGCAGTGGCCCAAGGGGGCTGGGGAATGAGCAGTTCTTC
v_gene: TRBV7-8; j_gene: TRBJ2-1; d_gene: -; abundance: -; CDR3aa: CASSLEIGREFF; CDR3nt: TGTGCCAGCAGCTTAGAAATAGGGCGGGAGTTCTTC
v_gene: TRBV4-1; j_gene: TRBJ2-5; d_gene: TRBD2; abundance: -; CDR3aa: CASSPPRGGRETQYF; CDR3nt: TGCGCCAGCAGCCCCCCTCGGGGGGGGCGAGAGACCCAGTACTTC
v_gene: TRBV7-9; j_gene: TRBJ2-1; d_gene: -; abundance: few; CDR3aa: CASSTSVNEQFF; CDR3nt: TGTGCCAGCAGCACCAGTGTGAATGAGCAGTTCTTC